This T cell receptor (beta chain) emerged from a study of synovial regulatory T cells in juvenile arthritis. The wider study: A few patients were therapy-naive; over five received methotrexate alone.

This clone is labeled medium-sized based on frequency. Antigen specificity is unknown. Study-wide points: Across patients, iaTreg TCR repertoires were mostly private, partly shared with synovial Teff and blood CPL. CDR3 overlap with synovial Tregs was higher for iaTregs than other blood Tregs.

The assay was immunoSEQ multiplex PCR, and TCRdb's table has in-frame clones only and misses some. The repertoire table contains fewer than 2,000 clones. The synovial samples were synovial fluid, paired with peripheral blood from each active arthritis patient. Approximately 11-patient cohort: some 11 active juvenile idiopathic arthritis patients, 3 polyarticular, 8 oligoarticular. Germline assignment: CDR1 MDHEN and CDR2 SYDVKM. This CDR3 region has 16 residues. A DNA sequence was not provided. The TCR sequence derives from a donor between 2 and 35 years old with juvenile idiopathic arthritis. This rearrangement joins TRBV28 to TRBJ2-7; absent DNA, TCRdb's TRBD2 call cannot be checked. Sequenced material: Treg cells from the synovium. The CDR3 sequence is CASSLWGLADSYEQYF.